This T cell receptor (beta chain) emerged from a study of T cell responses to AZD1222 COVID-19 vaccine. Only in-frame clones appear in the TCRdb table, and some are missing; sequencing was by immunoSEQ multiplex PCR. This table holds around 89,000 clones, approximately 91% found once. Study outcomes and limitations: The repertoires were collected only after the peak T cell response. Two AZD1222 administrations were followed by greater Spike-specific TCR breadth and depth.

As regards this clone: Its cognate antigen is unknown.

The length of the CDR3 is 16 residues. V was pared by 5 bases and J by 6 bases, with 19 bases between. Looked up from germline, CDR1 is SGHVS and CDR2 is FQNEAQ. The starting material was peripheral blood, obtained on day 0 of AZD1222 vaccination. This clonotype was obtained from an adult in good health. J is TRBJ2-2 and V is TRBV7-8; no clear D. CDR3 protein: CASSPRVVLGAGELFF. The CDR3 DNA reads TGTGCCAGCAGCCCCCGTGTGGTCCTTGGTGCCGGGGAGCTGTTTTTT.